Reported below is one T cell receptor beta chain. Its target is unknown. CDR3 and TCR beta VDJ profiling relied on genomic DNA as the template. TCRdb reprocessed the reads with MiXCR, giving one entry per CDR3 protein. Among about 190,000 distinct CDR3 sequences listed, over 60% were seen once. J lost 1 base, V lost 4 bases, and 5 bases had no gene match. The CDR3 loop spans 15 amino acids. CDR1 and CDR2 (germline): DFQATT, SNEGSKA (reference sequence). This specimen comes from a study of CD8+CD57+ T cells in acquired aplastic anemia. Whole-study context: An average of about 3.2 ug of DNA was obtained from sorted CD4+ and CD8+ cells. Overall study results and limits: With respect to CD8+ Simpson's diversity, patients and controls did not differ significantly. Sharing between patients and controls was observed for roughly 29 CD8+ CDR3 sequences.

The sequencing input was sorted CD4+, CD8+, or CD8+CD57+ T cells (not recorded which) from PBMCs. This sequence joins TRBV20-1 and TRBJ2-1; 9 bases are a match to TRBD2. The origin of this receptor is a human donor with severe aplastic anemia or a healthy control (not recorded which). As DNA, the CDR3 is TGCAGTGCTAATAGCGGGAGCACGTCCTACAATGAGCAGTTCTTC. It codes for CSANSGSTSYNEQFF.